These 27 T cell receptor beta chains originate from one sample sequenced in a study of shared clonotypes between healthy human individuals. Generated by immunoSEQ multiplex PCR, the TCRdb table keeps only in-frame clones and is missing some. This table holds about half a million clones, 79% found once. The sequenced sample was PBMCs. These receptors all come from a woman aged 40 to 49 in good health. Some clones in this sample may be carry-over from other donors' samples.

This chain connects TRBV6-5 to TRBJ2-1, with D possibly TRBD2 on 6 matching bases. Germline CDR1 reads MNHEY; CDR2 reads SVGAGI. The CDR3 is 15 residues long. With 0 bases removed from V and 14 bases from J, the gap between germline ends came to 20 bases. The CDR3: CASSYSSGAWLSEFF. CDR3 in DNA: TGTGCCAGCAGTTACTCCTCGGGAGCGTGGTTATCGGAGTTCTTC.

Comment on this clone: In the same sample, other DNA sequences code for this CDR3. This sequence joins TRBV7-9 and TRBJ1-1; TRBD1 aligns across 10 bases. This CDR3 is built from 15 residues. Looked up from germline, CDR1 is SEHNR and CDR2 is FQNEAQ (reference sequence). J gave up 7 bases and V 1 base, and 6 bases lay outside the gene matches. CDR3 bases: TGTGCCAGCAGCTTAGACGGGACAGGGGACCGTGAAGCTTTCTTT. Amino acid sequence: CASSLDGTGDREAFF.

The chain employs TRBV2 and TRBJ2-1; 10 bases map to TRBD2. The CDR3 spans 14 residues. The V gene end was trimmed by 6 bases and the J gene end by 8 bases; junction bases not matched to a gene: 7. Germline V lookup: CDR1 SNHLY, CDR2 FYNNEI. The CDR3 nucleotides are TGTGCCAGCAGGCTATCTAGCGGGAGAGATGAGCAGTTCTTC. This encodes CASRLSSGRDEQFF.

This chain connects TRBV18 to TRBJ1-5; D is perhaps TRBD1 (5 bases). Trimming took 3 bases from V and 3 from J, leaving 12 bases between them. The CDR3 is made up of 15 amino acids. Germline lookup yields CDR1 KGHSH and CDR2 LQKENI. CDR3: CASSPGEGSNQPQHF. CDR3 coding DNA: TGTGCCAGCTCACCGGGGGAGGGTTCCAATCAGCCCCAGCATTTT.

This chain links TRBV29-1 with TRBJ2-2, with TRBD2 as a possible D gene (6 bases). This CDR3 is built from 14 residues. V dropped 4 bases and J dropped 0 bases, with 9 bases sitting between them. The germline CDR1 and CDR2 sequences are SQVTM and ANQGSEA. The DNA of the CDR3 is TGCAGCGTTGCGGCTAGCGCGAACACCGGGGAGCTGTTTTTT. Amino acids: CSVAASANTGELFF.

The rearrangement links TRBV18 to TRBJ2-1; 12 bases fit TRBD2. Trimming took 3 bases from V and 10 from J; bases not matched to a gene: 10. The germline V gene encodes CDR1 KGHSH and CDR2 LQKENI. The CDR3 contains 16 residues. The CDR3, as DNA: TGTGCCAGCTCACCCGGGGCTAGCGGGAGGGACGTGGAGCAGTTCTTC. This gives the protein CASSPGASGRDVEQFF. Full variable domain (rest looked up from reference TRBV18 and TRBJ2-1): NAGVMQNPRHLVRRRGQEARLRCSPMKGHSHVYWYRQLPEEGLKFMVYLQKENIIDESGMPKERFSAEFPKEGPSILRIQQVVRGDSAAYFCASSPGASGRDVEQFFGPGTRLTVL.

The chain is built from TRBV5-4 and TRBJ2-2; 7 bases are a match to TRBD2. The V and J ends lost 4 bases and 7 bases, in that order; junction bases with no gene match: 7. This CDR3 has 14 amino acids. Germline values: CDR1 SGHNT, CDR2 YYREEE (reference sequence). For the CDR3, the DNA is TGTGCCAGCAGCCCGAGTTGGGAGGGCGGGGAGCTGTTTTTT. This codes for CASSPSWEGGELFF.

This clone was observed many times. The V gene is TRBV14, the J gene TRBJ2-2; no clear D. Between the trimmed V and J ends, which lost 3 bases and 6 bases, there was a span of 5 bases. The CDR3 is 12 amino acids. Germline values: CDR1 SGHDN, CDR2 FVKESK. The CDR3 reads CASSQSAGELFF. The CDR3 DNA follows: TGTGCCAGCAGCCAGTCGGCCGGGGAGCTGTTTTTT.

Details on this clone: A much larger clone lies a single base off, so this may be a read error. Within the sample, other DNA sequences also encode this same CDR3. The V gene is TRBV28, the J gene TRBJ2-7; TRBD1 aligns across 10 bases. Germline V lookup: CDR1 MDHEN, CDR2 SYDVKM. After removal of 8 bases from V and 3 bases from J, the junction contained 1 base not matched to a gene. The CDR3 is made up of 12 amino acids. DNA of the CDR3: TGTGCCAGCCGGGACAGGGGCTACGAGCAGTACTTC. Translated: CASRDRGYEQYF.

This chain joins TRBV5-1 and TRBJ1-2; 9 positions agree with TRBD1. The CDR3 loop spans 14 amino acids. With 2 bases clipped from V and 7 bases from J, the junction kept 6 bases outside the gene matches. From germline, CDR1 is SGHRS and CDR2 YFSETQ. The CDR3 loop reads CASSFGGQGAGYTF. The CDR3, as DNA: TGCGCCAGCAGCTTTGGGGGACAGGGTGCTGGCTACACCTTC.

There are a few counts of this clone. The chain is built from TRBV6-6 and TRBJ2-3, with 9 positions matching TRBD2. Per germline, CDR1 MNHNY and CDR2 SVGAGI (reference sequence). The ends lost 11 bases at V and 2 bases at J; junction bases unmatched: 8. The CDR3 length is 14 residues. The CDR3 region has the DNA TGTGCCGTTAGGGCGGGAGGGGACACAGATACGCAGTATTTT. Its translation: CAVRAGGDTDTQYF.

This chain connects TRBV11-2 to TRBJ2-2, with 10 bases lining up with TRBD2. Per the germline V gene, CDR1 is SGHAT and CDR2 is FQNNGV. This CDR3 is built from 19 residues. Losses at the gene ends were 8 bases for V and 4 bases for J; bases not matched to a gene: 19. This CDR3 is CASVRKGAAGGRLTGELFF. The DNA of the CDR3 is TGTGCCAGCGTTAGAAAGGGGGCAGCGGGAGGGAGACTCACCGGGGAGCTGTTTTTT.

J is TRBJ2-7 and V is TRBV2; D is possibly TRBD2 (6 bases). The germline gives CDR1 SNHLY, CDR2 FYNNEI. Trimming pared 3 bases from V and 3 bases from J, leaving 12 bases between. The CDR3 contains 14 residues. Here the CDR3 reads CASSETRGIYEQYF. The DNA for the CDR3 is TGTGCCAGCAGTGAGACTAGAGGAATCTACGAGCAGTACTTC.

V usage is TRBV6-1 and J usage is TRBJ2-1; D unresolved. This CDR3 is 12 amino acids long. V dropped 0 bases and J dropped 13 bases, with 10 bases sitting between them. Germline assignment: CDR1 MNHNS and CDR2 SASEGT. The CDR3 bases are TGTGCCAGCAGTGAAGCTAACCCCTACCAGTTCTTC. It encodes CASSEANPYQFF.

This clone was seen at least ten times. The chain couples TRBV7-2 to TRBJ2-7; 9 nucleotides align to TRBD1. V lost 2 bases, J lost 3 bases, and 11 bases stayed unmatched. Germline CDR1 and CDR2: SGHTA and FQGNSA. This CDR3 contains 17 residues. The CDR3 reads CASSLWPPGQGIYEQYF. In nucleotides, the CDR3 is TGTGCCAGCAGCTTATGGCCCCCGGGACAGGGTATCTACGAGCAGTACTTC.

The chain has TRBV6-5 and TRBJ1-2; TRBD1 is a possible D gene (6 bases). The CDR3 covers 14 residues. Germline V CDR1 and CDR2: MNHEY, SVGAGI. The germline V and J ends were trimmed by 0 bases and 7 bases, with 12 bases remaining between them. The CDR3 nucleotides read TGTGCCAGCAGTTACTCATCAGGGGTACGTGGCTACACCTTC. Protein: CASSYSSGVRGYTF.

This clone showed up many times. The chain employs TRBV6-1 and TRBJ1-2; 9 nucleotides line up with TRBD1. This CDR3 spans 17 amino acids. J lost 4 bases, V lost 0 bases, and 9 bases had no gene match. CDR1 is MNHNS and CDR2 is SASEGT in the germline V gene. CDR3 region: CASSEARGTGSGYGYTF. The CDR3 nucleotides are TGTGCCAGCAGTGAAGCTCGGGGGACAGGGTCGGGCTATGGCTACACCTTC.

This chain links TRBV11-3 with TRBJ2-1, with 12 bases matching TRBD2. The CDR3 is 14 amino acids. After removal of 6 bases from V and 5 bases from J, the junction contained 2 bases not matched to a gene. The V gene's germline CDR1 is SGHNT and CDR2 YENEEA. This CDR3 reads CASRRTSGDNEQFF. The DNA for the CDR3 is TGTGCCAGCAGGAGGACTAGCGGGGACAATGAGCAGTTCTTC.

This clone was picked up a small number of times. The genes are TRBV5-5 and TRBJ1-1; D unresolved. Trimming removed 1 base from V and 5 bases from J, with 6 bases in between. The V gene's germline CDR1 is SGHKS and CDR2 YYEKEE (reference sequence). The CDR3 sequence is 12 residues long. For the CDR3, the DNA is TGTGCCAGCAGCTTGCGAACAACTGAAGCTTTCTTT. As protein: CASSLRTTEAFF.

As to this clone: The sample holds other DNA sequences that translate to the same CDR3. J is TRBJ2-5 and V is TRBV5-1; no clear D gene. This CDR3 comprises 12 residues. Germline V gene data show CDR1 as SGHRS and CDR2 as YFSETQ. The V and J ends lost 2 bases and 0 bases respectively, with 2 bases between them. In nucleotides, the CDR3 is TGCGCCAGCAGCTTCGACCAAGAGACCCAGTACTTC. This translates into CASSFDQETQYF.

The chain employs TRBV15 and TRBJ1-3; maybe TRBD1 (6 bases). CDR1 and CDR2 (germline): LNHNV, YYDKDF (reference sequence). The CDR3 runs 16 residues. Trimming took 1 base from V and 4 from J, leaving 14 bases between them. The CDR3, as DNA: TGTGCCACCAGCAGAGGGGACACGATGGCGGGAAACACCATATATTTT. It specifies CATSRGDTMAGNTIYF. Complete variable domain (other parts from reference TRBV15 and TRBJ1-3): DAMVIQNPRYQVTQFGKPVTLSCSQTLNHNVMYWYQQKSSQAPKLLFHYYDKDFNNEADTPDNFQSRRPNTSFCFLDIRSPGLGDTAMYLCATSRGDTMAGNTIYFGEGSWLTVV.

This chain links TRBV4-1 with TRBJ2-5, with a weak D call TRBD2 (6 bases). CDR1 and CDR2 (germline): MGHRA, YSYEKL. Between the trimmed V and J ends, which lost 1 base and 4 bases, there was a span of 13 bases. The CDR3 totals 15 residues. The CDR3 bases are TGCGCCAGCAGCCAAGTTGGGACTGCCAGAGAGACCCAGTACTTC. Protein: CASSQVGTARETQYF.

The chain recombines TRBV18 with TRBJ2-1, with D perhaps matching TRBD1 (5 bases). Germline-derived CDR1 and CDR2 are KGHSH and LQKENI. V was pared by 5 bases and J by 4 bases, with 12 bases between. This CDR3 has 14 residues. Here the CDR3 reads CASSSQGTYNEQFF. The DNA of the CDR3 is TGTGCCAGCTCATCCCAGGGAACGTACAATGAGCAGTTCTTC.

J is TRBJ2-3 and V is TRBV5-4; a possible D gene is TRBD2 (5 bases). V was clipped by 2 bases and J by 5 bases, with 12 bases between them. The CDR3 contains 14 residues. CDR1 SGHNT and CDR2 YYREEE come from the germline V gene (reference sequence). CDR3 sequence reads: CASSFDTGRDTQYF. CDR3 coding DNA: TGTGCCAGCAGCTTCGATACGGGGAGAGATACGCAGTATTTT.

This clone was seen repeatedly, ten times or more. The gene calls are TRBV7-9 and TRBJ2-7; D is ambiguous. Trimming took off 5 bases at V and 0 bases at J, with 8 bases between the two ends. The CDR3 runs 13 residues. Germline-derived CDR1 and CDR2 are SEHNR and FQNEAQ (reference sequence). The CDR3 sequence is CASSQDPSYEQYF. As DNA, the CDR3 is TGTGCCAGCAGCCAGGACCCCTCCTACGAGCAGTACTTC.

The chain joins TRBV30 to TRBJ2-3; TRBD2 aligns across 8 bases. Trimming took 3 bases from V and 0 from J; bases not matched to a gene: 2. The length of the CDR3 is 14 residues. From germline, CDR1 is GTSNPN and CDR2 SVGIG (reference sequence). CDR3 sequence: CAWRLAGSTDTQYF. DNA for the CDR3: TGTGCCTGGAGGTTAGCGGGGAGCACAGATACGCAGTATTTT.

The chain combines TRBV5-1 with TRBJ1-1; no definite D call. V dropped 0 bases and J dropped 0 bases, with 9 bases sitting between them. The CDR3 length is 15 residues. Germline CDR1 reads SGHRS; CDR2 reads YFSETQ. As DNA, the CDR3 is TGCGCCAGCAGCTTGGCAGGCCAGATGAACACTGAAGCTTTCTTT. This translates into CASSLAGQMNTEAFF. The full variable domain, its missing parts supplied by reference TRBV5-1 and TRBJ1-1, is KAGVTQTPRYLIKTRGQQVTLSCSPISGHRSVSWYQQTPGQGLQFLFEYFSETQRNKGNFPGRFSGRQFSNSRSEMNVSTLELGDSALYLCASSLAGQMNTEAFFGQGTRLTVV.